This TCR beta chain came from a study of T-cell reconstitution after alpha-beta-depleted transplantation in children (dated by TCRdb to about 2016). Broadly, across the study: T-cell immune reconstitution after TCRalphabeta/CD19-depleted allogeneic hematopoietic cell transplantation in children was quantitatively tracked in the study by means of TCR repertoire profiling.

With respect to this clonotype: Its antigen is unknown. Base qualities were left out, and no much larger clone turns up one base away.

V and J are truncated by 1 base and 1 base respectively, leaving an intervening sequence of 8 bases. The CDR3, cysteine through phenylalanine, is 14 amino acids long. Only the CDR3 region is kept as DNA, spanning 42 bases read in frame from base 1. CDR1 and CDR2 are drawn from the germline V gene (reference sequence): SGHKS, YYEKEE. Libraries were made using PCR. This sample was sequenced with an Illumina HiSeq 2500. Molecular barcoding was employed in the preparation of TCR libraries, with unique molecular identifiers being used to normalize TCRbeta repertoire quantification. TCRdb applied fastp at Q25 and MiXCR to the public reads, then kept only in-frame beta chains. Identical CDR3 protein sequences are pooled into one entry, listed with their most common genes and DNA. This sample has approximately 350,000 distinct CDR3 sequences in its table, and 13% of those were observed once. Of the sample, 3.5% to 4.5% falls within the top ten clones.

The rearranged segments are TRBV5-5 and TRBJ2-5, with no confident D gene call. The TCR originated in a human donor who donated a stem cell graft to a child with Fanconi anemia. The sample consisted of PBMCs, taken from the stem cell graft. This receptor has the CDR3 CASSLLQSQETQYF. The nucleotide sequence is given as TGTGCCAGCAGCTTGCTCCAGAGCCAAGAGACCCAGTACTTC.